This T cell receptor beta chain was sequenced during a study of CD8 T cells in Susac syndrome. The authors carried out high-throughput sequencing of TCR beta. They applied it to CD8+ and CD4+ T cells obtained from blood. The multiple sclerosis control group was made up of treatment-naive patients with stable or active relapsing-remitting disease. FACS enriched CD8+ TEMRA cells, while bulk CD8+ and CD4+ were negatively isolated. cDNA came from roughly 0.5 to 1 ug RNA primed by random hexamers. Amplification of TCR beta CDR3 by immunoSEQ multiplex PCR spanned 54 Vbeta and 13 Jbeta. TCRdb itself ran the immunoSEQ multiplex PCR reads through MiXCR, one entry per CDR3 protein. Altogether some 130,000 distinct CDR3 sequences are present, around 91% being singletons, with the ten largest covering approximately 0.24%. Input material: CD8+ T cells from PBMCs. The receptor's source is a human donor with multiple sclerosis.

The CDR3 protein is CASSPPRSGTETQYF. The CDR3 DNA follows: TGTGCCAGCAGTCCTCCTCGAAGCGGGACTGAGACCCAGTACTTC. The chain combines TRBV27 with TRBJ2-5; 7 bases match TRBD2. The CDR3 contains 15 residues. In germline, CDR1 is MNHEY, CDR2 SMNVEV (reference sequence). The V and J ends lost 5 bases and 5 bases, in that order; junction bases with no gene match: 11.